One sample yielded the 12 T cell receptor beta chains listed below, sequenced in a study of blood T cell repertoires in COVID-19. TCRdb's copy holds only in-frame clones and misses some; the assay was immunoSEQ multiplex PCR. Of a few hundred thousand clones in the sample, approximately 89% are singletons; the top ten hold roughly 1.4%. The specimen was PBMCs or T cells enriched from blood (not recorded which). The receptors originated from a man aged 25 to 40 who had recovered from COVID-19.

The rearrangement links TRBV10-3 to TRBJ2-3, with 14 bases aligning to TRBD2. CDR1 and CDR2 (germline): ENHRY, SYGVKD. The CDR3 is 16 amino acids. V dropped 4 bases and J dropped 5; count of bases not matched to a gene: 5. The CDR3 region is CAISGTSGGPKDTQYF. For the CDR3, the DNA is TGTGCCATCAGTGGGACTAGCGGGGGGCCTAAAGATACGCAGTATTTT.

Only one count was recorded for this clone. J is TRBJ1-6 and V is TRBV21-1. TRBV21-1 is a pseudogene segment. The CDR3 sequence is 17 residues long. The CDR3 here is CASSKVGDWEDNSPLHF. The CDR3 DNA reads as TGTGCCAGCAGCAAAGTGGGGGACTGGGAAGATAATTCACCCCTCCACTTT.

This sequence joins TRBV7-9 and TRBJ2-3, with D perhaps TRBD1 (5 bases). V was pared by 6 bases and J by 2 bases, with 9 bases between. The CDR3 covers 13 residues. Germline V lookup: CDR1 SEHNR, CDR2 FQNEAQ (reference sequence). The CDR3 DNA follows: TGTGCCAGCAGGGGGCCCCCCACAGATACGCAGTATTTT. Residues: CASRGPPTDTQYF.

The genes are TRBV12-3 or TRBV12-4 and TRBJ1-1, with TRBD1 matching over 7 bases. The CDR3 extends over 13 amino acids. Trimming removed 6 bases from V and 11 bases from J; junction bases left unmatched: 12. The CDR3: CASSTGTAVTAFF. As DNA, the CDR3 is TGTGCCAGCAGCACCGGGACAGCAGTTACGGCTTTCTTT.

This chain connects TRBV19 to TRBJ1-2; a possible D gene is TRBD1 (5 bases). The CDR3 loop spans 13 amino acids. V gave up 7 bases and J gave up 4 bases, with 13 bases separating them. The germline V gene has CDR1 LNHDA and CDR2 SQIVND (reference sequence). In DNA, the CDR3 is TGTGCCAGTACCTTACAGGAGCCCTATGGCTACACCTTC. Its translation is CASTLQEPYGYTF.

V gene TRBV10-3 combines with J gene TRBJ2-3; 7 nucleotides agree with TRBD1. Germline CDR1 is ENHRY and CDR2 is SYGVKD. V was pared by 11 bases and J by 0 bases, with 5 bases of the junction left unmatched. The CDR3 spans 13 residues. The CDR3 DNA follows: TGTGCCTCAACAGGGGCCAGCACAGATACGCAGTATTTT. Translation: CASTGASTDTQYF.

The J gene is TRBJ2-1, the V gene TRBV7-9; the D is unclear. CDR1 is SEHNR, CDR2 FQNEAQ, per germline (reference sequence). V lost 3 bases, J lost 5 bases, and 8 bases lay in between. The CDR3 contains 13 residues. CDR3 bases: TGTGCCAGCAGCTTGGGCACAAACAATGAGCAGTTCTTC. Its translation is CASSLGTNNEQFF.

The rearrangement joins TRBV4-2 to TRBJ1-1; 7 bases map to TRBD1. Germline V gene data show CDR1 as LGHNA and CDR2 as YNFKEQ. V lost 0 bases to trimming and J lost 3 bases; unmatched junction nucleotides: 4. CDR3 length equals 15 residues. The CDR3 loop is CASSQEAGGHTEAFF. For the CDR3, the DNA is TGTGCCAGCAGCCAAGAAGCAGGGGGTCACACTGAAGCTTTCTTT.

CDR3: CSVDTETGELFF. Here the CDR3 DNA reads TGCAGCGTTGACACGGAGACCGGGGAGCTGTTTTTT. The gene calls are TRBV29-1 and TRBJ2-2; no firm D call. The CDR3 sequence is 12 residues long. With 3 bases removed from V and 5 bases from J, the gap between germline ends came to 7 bases. Germline CDR1 SQVTM, CDR2 ANQGSEA.

This chain connects TRBV2 to TRBJ2-5; weak D call: TRBD2 (5 bases). CDR1 and CDR2 from the germline V gene are SNHLY and FYNNEI. The CDR3 is 14 amino acids. V was pared by 5 bases and J by 2 bases, with 12 bases between. For the CDR3, the DNA is TGTGCCAGCAGTTGGGCCGGGAAGCAAGAGACCCAGTACTTC. Protein product: CASSWAGKQETQYF.

The chain is built from TRBV30 and TRBJ1-4; possibly TRBD1 for D (5 bases). The V and J ends lost 2 bases and 8 bases respectively, with 15 bases between them. The germline CDR1 and CDR2 sequences are GTSNPN and SVGIG (reference sequence). This CDR3 region has 14 residues. The CDR3 protein is CAWSPLRGGEKLFF. CDR3 nucleotide sequence: TGTGCCTGGAGTCCTTTGAGGGGAGGCGAAAAACTGTTTTTT.

The rearrangement links TRBV14 to TRBJ2-1; 7 bases map to TRBD1. Trimming took 3 bases from V and 7 from J; bases not matched to a gene: 9. Per the germline V gene, CDR1 is SGHDN and CDR2 is FVKESK. This CDR3 has 15 residues. Here the CDR3 reads CASSHKTGITNEQFF. The CDR3 DNA sequence: TGTGCCAGCAGCCATAAGACAGGGATAACAAATGAGCAGTTCTTC.